This TCR beta chain was obtained from a study of PD-1 blockade in classical Hodgkin lymphoma. Study-level points and caveats: The drivers behind the repertoire differences, possibly disease activity or prior therapy, remain undefined. Diminished baseline TCR diversity has been reported in newly diagnosed patients relative to healthy donors.

Each patient's relapse followed autologous stem cell transplantation, and brentuximab vedotin exposure varied. Complete response, partial response or progressive disease constituted the best response categories observed. The CDR3 contains 18 residues. The V gene's germline CDR1 is SGHVS and CDR2 FQNEAQ. V shed 5 bases and J 3 bases; nucleotides not matched to a gene: 16. This clone has more than one count but fewer than ten. Its antigen is undetermined. The repertoire was sequenced with immunoSEQ multiplex PCR; TCRdb's copy has only in-frame clones and lacks some. The sample lists about 97,000 clones, approximately 80% seen once, with less than 15% in the top ten.

The sample here was peripheral blood mononuclear cells (PBMCs), taken at baseline. J is TRBJ2-7 and V is TRBV7-8, with 10 bases lining up with TRBD1. The TCR was taken from a human donor with classical Hodgkin lymphoma. The CDR3 here is CASSAYTGTGEFYYEQYF. DNA for the CDR3: TGTGCCAGCAGCGCCTACACCGGGACAGGGGAGTTTTACTACGAGCAGTACTTC. Together with reference TRBV7-8 and TRBJ2-7, the CDR3 gives the full variable domain: GAGVSQSPRYKVAKRGQDVALRCDPISGHVSLFWYQQALGQGPEFLTYFQNEAQLDKSGLPSDRFFAERPEGSVSTLKIQRTQQEDSAVYLCASSAYTGTGEFYYEQYFGPGTRLTVT.